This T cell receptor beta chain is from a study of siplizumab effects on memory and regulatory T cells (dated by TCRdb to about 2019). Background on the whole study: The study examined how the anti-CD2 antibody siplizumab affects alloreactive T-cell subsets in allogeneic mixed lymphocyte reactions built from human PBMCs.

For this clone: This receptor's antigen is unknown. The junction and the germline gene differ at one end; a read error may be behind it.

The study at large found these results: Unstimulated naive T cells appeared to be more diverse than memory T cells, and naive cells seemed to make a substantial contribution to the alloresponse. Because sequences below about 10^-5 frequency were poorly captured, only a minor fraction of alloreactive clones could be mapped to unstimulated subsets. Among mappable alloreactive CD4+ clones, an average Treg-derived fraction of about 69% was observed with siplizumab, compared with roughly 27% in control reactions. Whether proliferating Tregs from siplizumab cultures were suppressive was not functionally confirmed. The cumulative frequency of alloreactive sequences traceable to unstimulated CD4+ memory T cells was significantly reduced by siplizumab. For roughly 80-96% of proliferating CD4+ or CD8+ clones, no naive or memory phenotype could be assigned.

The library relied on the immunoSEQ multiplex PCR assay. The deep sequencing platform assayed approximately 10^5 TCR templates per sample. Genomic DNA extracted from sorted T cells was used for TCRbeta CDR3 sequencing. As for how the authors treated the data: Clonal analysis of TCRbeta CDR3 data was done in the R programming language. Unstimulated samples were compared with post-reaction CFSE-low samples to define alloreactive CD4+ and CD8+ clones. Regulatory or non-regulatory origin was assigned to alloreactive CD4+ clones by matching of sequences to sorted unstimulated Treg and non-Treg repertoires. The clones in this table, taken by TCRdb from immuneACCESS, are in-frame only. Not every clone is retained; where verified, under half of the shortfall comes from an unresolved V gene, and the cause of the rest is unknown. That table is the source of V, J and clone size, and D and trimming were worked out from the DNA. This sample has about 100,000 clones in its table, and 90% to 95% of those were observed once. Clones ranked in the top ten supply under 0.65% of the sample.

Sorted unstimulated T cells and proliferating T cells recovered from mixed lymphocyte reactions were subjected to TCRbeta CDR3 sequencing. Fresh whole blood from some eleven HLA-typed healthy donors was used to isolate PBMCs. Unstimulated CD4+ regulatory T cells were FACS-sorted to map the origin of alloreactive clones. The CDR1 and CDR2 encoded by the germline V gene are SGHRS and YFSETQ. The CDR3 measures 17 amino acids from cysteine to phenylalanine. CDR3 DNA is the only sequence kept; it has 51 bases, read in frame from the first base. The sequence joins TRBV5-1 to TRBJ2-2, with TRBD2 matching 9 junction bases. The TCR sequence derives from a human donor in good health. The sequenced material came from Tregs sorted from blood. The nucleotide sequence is TGCGCCAGCAGCTTGAGAGCGGGAGGAAGCCCCACCGGGGGGCTGTTTTTT. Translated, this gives CASSLRAGGSPTGGLFF.